One and the same sample provided the 25 T cell receptor beta chains below, sequenced in a study of identifying expanded T cells in peripheral blood (dated by TCRdb to the late 2010s). Library generation was performed with the immunoSEQ multiplex PCR assay. As stored in TCRdb, this immuneACCESS dataset retains in-frame rearrangements with V and J assigned. A fraction of the clones does not appear; measured against another copy, unresolved V genes explain less than half of the discrepancy, and the remainder lacks a known reason. Across this sample there are about 85,000 clones, with about 88% seen only once. 19% of the sample is held by the ten biggest clonotypes. The material sequenced was blood. The receptors were sampled from a person aged 18 to 70 in good health.

V is TRBV7-9 and J is TRBJ1-3; D not resolved. The V and J ends lost 2 bases and 0 bases respectively, with 8 bases between them. Per germline, CDR1 SEHNR and CDR2 FQNEAQ (reference sequence). The CDR3 extends over 15 amino acids. The CDR3 sequence: CASSLSHSSGNTIYF. The CDR3 bases are TGTGCCAGCAGCTTATCTCATAGCTCTGGAAACACCATATATTTT.

The V and J genes are TRBV28 and TRBJ2-1; no clear D. The CDR3 totals 15 residues. Between the trimmed V and J ends, which lost 6 bases and 3 bases, there was a span of 15 bases. CDR1 MDHEN and CDR2 SYDVKM come from the germline V gene. This CDR3 reads CASSGAVERYNEQFF. The CDR3 bases are TGTGCCAGCAGCGGCGCGGTGGAGCGCTACAATGAGCAGTTCTTC.

The chain carries TRBV30 and TRBJ2-1; perhaps TRBD2 as D (6 bases). CDR3 length: 14 amino acids. Trimming stripped 2 bases from V and 4 bases from J, with 12 bases between. Germline assignment: CDR1 GTSNPN and CDR2 SVGIG (reference sequence). CDR3 bases: TGTGCCTGGAGTAGGTGGGGGGTTTACAATGAGCAGTTCTTC. This translates into CAWSRWGVYNEQFF.

The V call is TRBV4-1, the J call TRBJ1-4, with a tentative D call TRBD1 (6 bases). Trimming removed 5 bases from V and 8 bases from J, with 24 bases in between. The CDR3 has 17 amino acids. Germline V gene data show CDR1 as MGHRA and CDR2 as YSYEKL. This CDR3 is CASSFREIQGYGEKLFF. CDR3 in DNA: TGCGCCAGCAGCTTTCGCGAGATACAGGGTTATGGGGAAAAACTGTTTTTT.

The chain carries TRBV4-3 and TRBJ2-7; 8 bases agree with TRBD2. Germline lookup yields CDR1 LGHNA and CDR2 YSLEER. CDR3 length: 15 amino acids. The V segment lost 1 base and the J segment 4 bases; nucleotides outside the gene matches: 6. The CDR3 bases are TGCGCCAGCAGCCAAGCGGGGGGGGCCGGGTACGAGCAGTACTTC. Translating gives CASSQAGGAGYEQYF.

This chain uses TRBV6-1 with TRBJ2-7; D is unresolved. Germline CDR1 reads MNHNS; CDR2 reads SASEGT. V dropped 4 bases and J dropped 2 bases, with 9 bases sitting between them. The CDR3 length is 13 residues. CDR3 sequence: CASSVDGAYEQYF. The CDR3 DNA is TGTGCCAGCAGTGTGGACGGAGCCTACGAGCAGTACTTC.

The chain carries TRBV28 and TRBJ1-2; 10 positions match TRBD1. This CDR3 contains 14 residues. Germline loops: CDR1 MDHEN, CDR2 SYDVKM. J was trimmed by 2 bases and V by 8 bases; bases with no gene match: 5. The chain's CDR3 is CASVAGQGNYGYTF. In DNA form, the CDR3 reads TGTGCCAGCGTCGCGGGACAGGGGAACTATGGCTACACCTTC.

In DNA, the CDR3 is TGCGCCAGCAGCCAAGGGGGTACGGTGCCCTACGAGCAGTACTTC. It encodes CASSQGGTVPYEQYF. The gene calls are TRBV4-3 and TRBJ2-7; no clear D gene. V was shortened by 1 base and J by 2 bases, with 12 bases between the two germline ends. Germline assignment: CDR1 LGHNA and CDR2 YSLEER. CDR3 length: 15 residues.

The chain has TRBV29-1 and TRBJ1-2, with TRBD1 identical over 8 bases. The CDR3 has 13 residues. Germline values: CDR1 SQVTM, CDR2 ANQGSEA. The trim removed 4 bases at V and 8 bases at J, leaving 9 bases unmatched. For the CDR3, the DNA is TGCAGCGTTGGGGCAGGGGGCACTGGCGGCTACACCTTC. Translation: CSVGAGGTGGYTF.

The chain uses TRBV15 and TRBJ2-2; weak D call: TRBD2 (5 bases). The CDR3 covers 16 residues. Germline V CDR1 and CDR2: LNHNV, YYDKDF (reference sequence). The germline V and J ends were trimmed by 2 bases and 5 bases, with 15 bases remaining between them. This CDR3 reads CATSRRSPDWTGELFF. Here the CDR3 DNA reads TGTGCCACCAGCAGACGGTCCCCGGACTGGACCGGGGAGCTGTTTTTT. The full variable domain, completed using reference TRBV15 and TRBJ2-2, is DAMVIQNPRYQVTQFGKPVTLSCSQTLNHNVMYWYQQKSSQAPKLLFHYYDKDFNNEADTPDNFQSRRPNTSFCFLDIRSPGLGDTAMYLCATSRRSPDWTGELFFGEGSRLTVL.

V usage is TRBV5-1 and J usage is TRBJ2-4; 7 bases map to TRBD1. V trimming: 1 base; J trimming: 3 bases; junction bases outside the gene matches: 4. The germline V gene has CDR1 SGHRS and CDR2 YFSETQ. CDR3 length: 15 amino acids. The CDR3 DNA reads TGCGCCAGCAGCTTGCAGGGGGACGGCAAAAACATTCAGTACTTC. Encoded protein: CASSLQGDGKNIQYF.

This chain uses TRBV4-2 with TRBJ2-7; 11 nucleotides align to TRBD2. The J segment lost 2 bases and the V segment lost 5 bases, leaving 5 bases of the junction unmatched. CDR3 length: 15 amino acids. Germline V gene sequence: CDR1 LGHNA, CDR2 YNFKEQ. For the CDR3, the DNA is TGTGCCAGCAGCGTCCGACTAGCGGGGCCCTACGAGCAGTACTTC. Residues: CASSVRLAGPYEQYF.

The chain combines TRBV28 with TRBJ1-6; D perhaps matches TRBD1 (5 bases). Germline loops: CDR1 MDHEN, CDR2 SYDVKM. This CDR3 comprises 15 residues. V was pared by 7 bases and J by 8 bases, with 18 bases between. The CDR3 DNA sequence: TGTGCCAGCACCCCCTGGGGGTCGGGGTATTCACCCCTCCACTTT. This gives the protein CASTPWGSGYSPLHF.

This chain joins TRBV4-3 and TRBJ2-7; the D gene could be TRBD1 or TRBD2 (6 bases each). Germline loops: CDR1 LGHNA, CDR2 YSLEER. Trimming took off 0 bases at V and 2 bases at J, with 8 bases between the two ends. The CDR3 is 14 residues long. In DNA, the CDR3 is TGCGCCAGCAGCCAAGATGGGGGGCCCTACGAGCAGTACTTC. It codes for CASSQDGGPYEQYF.

The V and J genes are TRBV2 and TRBJ1-5, with 9 bases fitting TRBD1. The CDR3 has 16 amino acids. Germline V gene lookup returns CDR1 SNHLY and CDR2 FYNNEI. V gave up 1 base and J gave up 10 bases; unmatched junction bases: 11. CDR3 bases: TGTGCCAGCAGTGAAGGGGTAACGACAGGGGGTGAACCCCAGCATTTT. Protein product: CASSEGVTTGGEPQHF.

This clone has just a few counts. The CDR3 bases are TGTGCCAGCAGTGAGCGGTTCAATTCACCCCTCCACTTT. This codes for CASSERFNSPLHF. This chain joins TRBV25-1 and TRBJ1-6; D call uncertain. Germline V gene sequence: CDR1 MGHDK, CDR2 SYGVNS. With 3 bases removed from V and 7 bases from J, the gap between germline ends came to 7 bases. The CDR3 has 13 amino acids.

The chain employs TRBV7-2 and TRBJ1-2; D unresolved. V shed 5 bases and J shed 6 bases, with 16 bases lying between them. This CDR3 has 14 residues. Germline V gives CDR1 SGHTA, CDR2 FQGNSA. CDR3 DNA sequence: TGTGCCAGCAGCCCGCGGGCCTCATCAAATGGCTACACCTTC. This codes for CASSPRASSNGYTF.

This chain uses TRBV7-9 with TRBJ1-5; D uncertain. Germline V gene sequence: CDR1 SEHNR, CDR2 FQNEAQ (reference sequence). Trimming left V 2 bases short and J 2 bases short, with 7 bases between. The CDR3 consists of 14 residues. CDR3 residues: CASSLRDGNQPQHF. DNA for the CDR3: TGTGCCAGCAGCTTAAGGGATGGCAATCAGCCCCAGCATTTT. The full variable domain, its missing parts supplied by reference TRBV7-9 and TRBJ1-5, is DTGVSQNPRHKITKRGQNVTFRCDPISEHNRLYWYRQTLGQGPEFLTYFQNEAQLEKSRLLSDRFSAERPKGSFSTLEIQRTEQGDSAMYLCASSLRDGNQPQHFGDGTRLSIL.

The V and J genes are TRBV14 and TRBJ2-2; D ambiguous. The CDR3 spans 12 residues. The germline V and J ends were trimmed by 1 base and 7 bases, with 4 bases remaining between them. Germline loops: CDR1 SGHDN, CDR2 FVKESK. CDR3 in amino acids: CASSQVLGELFF. The CDR3 bases are TGTGCCAGCAGCCAAGTCCTCGGGGAGCTGTTTTTT.

The chain recombines TRBV30 with TRBJ1-5; 7 nucleotides match TRBD1. Per the germline V gene, CDR1 is GTSNPN and CDR2 is SVGIG (reference sequence). With 5 bases clipped from V and 4 bases from J, the junction kept 8 bases outside the gene matches. The CDR3 length is 14 residues. CDR3 amino acids: CAWGRQGMNQPQHF. For the CDR3, the DNA is TGTGCCTGGGGGAGACAGGGAATGAATCAGCCCCAGCATTTT. The whole variable domain, remainder taken from reference TRBV30 and TRBJ1-5, is SQTIHQWPATLVQPVGSPLSLECTVEGTSNPNLYWYRQAAGRGLQLLFYSVGIGQISSEVPQNLSASRPQDRQFILSSKKLLLSDSGFYLCAWGRQGMNQPQHFGDGTRLSIL.

The chain recombines TRBV5-1 with TRBJ1-5, with D perhaps TRBD1 (5 bases). Germline V lookup: CDR1 SGHRS, CDR2 YFSETQ. Trimming removed 1 base at V and 1 base at J, with 12 bases between. The CDR3 has 16 amino acids. The CDR3 protein is CASSLYPGLSNQPQHF. For the CDR3, the DNA is TGCGCCAGCAGCTTGTACCCAGGGTTAAGCAATCAGCCCCAGCATTTT. The complete variable domain, with remaining parts taken from reference TRBV5-1 and TRBJ1-5, reads KAGVTQTPRYLIKTRGQQVTLSCSPISGHRSVSWYQQTPGQGLQFLFEYFSETQRNKGNFPGRFSGRQFSNSRSEMNVSTLELGDSALYLCASSLYPGLSNQPQHFGDGTRLSIL.

V usage is TRBV7-9 and J usage is TRBJ1-2; D gene uncertain. V was pared by 1 base and J by 1 base, with 10 bases between. The V gene's germline CDR1 is SEHNR and CDR2 FQNEAQ (reference sequence). The length of the CDR3 is 15 residues. The CDR3 sequence: CASSLDLVLNYGYTF. CDR3 nucleotides: TGTGCCAGCAGCTTAGATCTGGTCCTTAACTATGGCTACACCTTC.

The chain recombines TRBV28 with TRBJ1-1; D remains unclear. This CDR3 region has 12 residues. Trimming cost V 6 bases and J 11 bases, with 16 bases left between them. Germline V gene data show CDR1 as MDHEN and CDR2 as SYDVKM. In nucleotides, the CDR3 is TGTGCCAGCAGACCTGCTGGAGCCCAGGCTTTCTTT. Its protein product is CASRPAGAQAFF.

The gene calls are TRBV19 and TRBJ1-4; D call uncertain. The germline V and J ends were trimmed by 4 bases and 1 base, with 10 bases remaining between them. The CDR3 spans 15 residues. Germline V gene sequence: CDR1 LNHDA, CDR2 SQIVND (reference sequence). The CDR3 bases are TGTGCCAGTAGTACTACGGTGAGAACTAATGAAAAACTGTTTTTT. Protein sequence: CASSTTVRTNEKLFF.

The rearrangement joins TRBV5-4 to TRBJ2-2; D may be TRBD1 (5 bases). Trimming left V 3 bases short and J 4 bases short, with 16 bases between. The CDR3 length is 16 residues. CDR1 is SGHNT, CDR2 YYREEE, per germline (reference sequence). CDR3 DNA sequence: TGTGCCAGCAGCTCGGTGAAAGGGGTTGGCACCGGGGAGCTGTTTTTT. This gives the protein CASSSVKGVGTGELFF.